One sample yielded the 24 T cell receptor beta chains listed below, sequenced in a study of PD-1 blockade in classical Hodgkin lymphoma. Using immunoSEQ multiplex PCR, the repertoire was profiled, and TCRdb retains in-frame clones only, with some absent. The table lists roughly 16,000 clones, 80% to 85% of them singletons, with around 37% in the top ten. Every patient had relapsed following autologous stem cell transplantation, and cohorts differed in brentuximab vedotin exposure. The sample in question was peripheral blood mononuclear cells (PBMCs), obtained before the second cycle of nivolumab. The receptors here all came from a human donor with classical Hodgkin lymphoma.

The chain links TRBV11-3 to TRBJ1-1; 7 nucleotides line up with TRBD1. Germline V gene sequence: CDR1 SGHNT, CDR2 YENEEA. The V and J ends lost 4 bases and 5 bases, in that order; junction bases with no gene match: 4. This CDR3 is built from 13 residues. The DNA of the CDR3 is TGTGCCAGCAGCTCCCAGGGGGTTACTGAAGCTTTCTTT. Translating gives CASSSQGVTEAFF.

The chain employs TRBV7-8 and TRBJ2-7; 9 positions match TRBD2. Germline CDR1 is SGHVS and CDR2 is FQNEAQ. Trimming removed 3 bases from V and 7 bases from J; junction bases left unmatched: 10. The CDR3 loop spans 15 amino acids. CDR3 DNA sequence: TGTGCCAGCAGCTTCTGGCGGGAGGGCCGTAGGGAGCAGTACTTC. Translating gives CASSFWREGRREQYF.

The chain recombines TRBV5-4 with TRBJ2-1; D remains unclear. Germline V gene sequence: CDR1 SGHNT, CDR2 YYREEE (reference sequence). CDR3 length: 14 residues. Between the trimmed V and J ends, which lost 2 bases and 7 bases, there was a span of 13 bases. The CDR3 DNA sequence: TGTGCCAGCAGCTTATCTCGTTACCGGAATGAGCAGTTCTTC. Its protein is CASSLSRYRNEQFF.

The chain recombines TRBV2 with TRBJ2-5, with D tentatively TRBD2 (6 bases). Per germline, CDR1 SNHLY and CDR2 FYNNEI. With 6 bases removed from V and 0 bases from J, the gap between germline ends came to 14 bases. The CDR3 length is 15 residues. The CDR3 reads CASRDHTGDQETQYF. Here the CDR3 DNA reads TGTGCCAGCAGAGACCATACGGGAGACCAAGAGACCCAGTACTTC. The full variable domain, rest sourced from reference TRBV2 and TRBJ2-5, is EPEVTQTPSHQVTQMGQEVILRCVPISNHLYFYWYRQILGQKVEFLVSFYNNEISEKSEIFDDQFSVERPDGSNFTLKIRSTKLEDSAMYFCASRDHTGDQETQYFGPGTRLLVL.

The genes are TRBV27 and TRBJ2-7; 8 bases are a match to TRBD1. This CDR3 has 14 residues. Germline V gives CDR1 MNHEY, CDR2 SMNVEV (reference sequence). The ends lost 7 bases at V and 3 bases at J; junction bases unmatched: 8. Written as DNA, the CDR3 is TGTGCCAGCACCTCGGACAGGGATTTCTACGAGCAGTACTTC. This codes for CASTSDRDFYEQYF.

This sequence joins TRBV18 and TRBJ2-1; D is perhaps TRBD1 (6 bases). From germline, CDR1 is KGHSH and CDR2 LQKENI. V was trimmed by 8 bases and J by 5 bases, leaving 10 bases between them. This CDR3 is built from 12 residues. The CDR3 protein is CASADRNNEQFF. The DNA for the CDR3 is TGTGCCAGCGCGGACAGAAACAATGAGCAGTTCTTC.

The chain joins TRBV28 to TRBJ2-1; TRBD2 matches at 14 bases. V shed 9 bases and J 8 bases; nucleotides not matched to a gene: 6. The CDR3 totals 14 residues. Germline V lookup: CDR1 MDHEN, CDR2 SYDVKM. This CDR3 is CASRGTSGSYEQFF. The CDR3, as DNA: TGTGCCAGTAGGGGGACTAGCGGGAGTTATGAGCAGTTCTTC.

The V call is TRBV5-5, the J call TRBJ1-1; tentative D call: TRBD1 (6 bases). Trimming removed 3 bases at V and 2 bases at J, with 14 bases between. Germline V gives CDR1 SGHKS, CDR2 YYEKEE (reference sequence). The CDR3 sequence is 15 residues long. CDR3 DNA sequence: TGTGCCAGCAGCTATACAGGGAAATTTAACACTGAAGCTTTCTTT. It specifies CASSYTGKFNTEAFF.

The chain has TRBV6-1 and TRBJ2-4; D is unresolved. V was clipped by 7 bases and J by 8 bases, with 9 bases between them. The CDR3 loop spans 11 amino acids. Per germline, CDR1 MNHNS and CDR2 SASEGT. The CDR3, as DNA: TGTGCCAGCACCGAAAGGCACATTCAGTACTTC. Encoded protein: CASTERHIQYF.

The CDR3 nucleotides are TGTGCCAGCAGTGCCTTCCGACAGGGGCTTTATGGCTACACCTTC. The encoded protein is CASSAFRQGLYGYTF. The chain combines TRBV6-1 with TRBJ1-2; the match to TRBD1 covers 8 bases. This CDR3 spans 15 amino acids. V gave up 4 bases and J gave up 5 bases; unmatched junction bases: 9. Germline V CDR1 and CDR2: MNHNS, SASEGT.

The chain recombines TRBV6-1 with TRBJ2-3; 8 bases line up with TRBD1. The CDR3 length is 13 residues. Germline-derived CDR1 and CDR2 are MNHNS and SASEGT. J gave up 4 bases and V 5 bases, and 2 bases lay outside the gene matches. CDR3 in DNA: TGTGCCAGCAGTCCGGGACAGGCAGATACGCAGTATTTT. It encodes CASSPGQADTQYF.

This clone occurred a few times. The genes are TRBV4-2 and TRBJ2-6; no reliable D call. Germline values: CDR1 LGHNA, CDR2 YNFKEQ. The CDR3 is 16 amino acids. V was shortened by 0 bases and J by 4 bases, with 10 bases between the two germline ends. CDR3 region: CASSQDATSGANVLTF. The CDR3 DNA sequence: TGTGCCAGCAGCCAAGATGCCACCTCCGGGGCCAACGTCCTGACTTTC.

This rearrangement joins TRBV19 to TRBJ1-6; no clear D gene. The CDR3 has 16 amino acids. Germline CDR1 is LNHDA and CDR2 is SQIVND (reference sequence). The V end lost 0 bases, the J end lost 3 bases, and 9 bases lay between the germline ends. CDR3 sequence reads: CASSIDGGFYNSPLHF. CDR3 nucleotides: TGTGCCAGTAGTATAGATGGCGGATTCTATAATTCACCCCTCCACTTT. The full variable domain, completed using reference TRBV19 and TRBJ1-6, is DGGITQSPKYLFRKEGQNVTLSCEQNLNHDAMYWYRQDPGQGLRLIYYSQIVNDFQKGDIAEGYSVSREKKESFPLTVTSAQKNPTAFYLCASSIDGGFYNSPLHFGNGTRLTVT.

V gene TRBV6-1 combines with J gene TRBJ2-7, with no clear D. Trimming removed 4 bases at V and 1 base at J, with 8 bases between. The CDR3 loop spans 13 amino acids. The germline V gene has CDR1 MNHNS and CDR2 SASEGT. CDR3 protein: CASSGTKSYEQYF. CDR3 DNA: TGTGCCAGCAGTGGAACTAAGTCCTACGAGCAGTACTTC.

The chain uses TRBV14 and TRBJ1-2, with 8 bases lining up with TRBD1. The V segment lost 3 bases and the J segment 8 bases; nucleotides outside the gene matches: 5. CDR3 size: 13 residues. Germline loops: CDR1 SGHDN, CDR2 FVKESK. The CDR3 spells CASSQDRVKGYTF. CDR3 DNA: TGTGCCAGCAGCCAGGACAGGGTGAAAGGCTACACCTTC.

The chain uses TRBV5-4 and TRBJ2-1; weak D call: TRBD1 (6 bases). In germline, CDR1 is SGHNT, CDR2 YYREEE (reference sequence). The length of the CDR3 is 13 residues. V was trimmed by 5 bases and J by 0 bases, leaving 6 bases between them. The CDR3 region is CASRDSSYNEQFF. The CDR3, as DNA: TGTGCCAGCAGGGACAGCTCCTACAATGAGCAGTTCTTC.

V and J are TRBV7-9 and TRBJ2-7, with TRBD1 matching over 7 bases. The CDR3 spans 15 residues. Germline CDR1 SEHNR, CDR2 FQNEAQ (reference sequence). Trimming removed 2 bases from V and 2 bases from J; junction bases left unmatched: 6. The CDR3 bases are TGTGCCAGCAGCTTAAGCGGCCAGGGGGCCTACGAGCAGTACTTC. The encoded protein is CASSLSGQGAYEQYF.

The gene calls are TRBV7-2 and TRBJ1-3; D is undetermined. This CDR3 has 15 amino acids. Between the trimmed V and J ends, which lost 5 bases and 0 bases, there was a span of 11 bases. Germline CDR1 is SGHTA and CDR2 is FQGNSA. CDR3 DNA: TGTGCCAGCAGCCCTCGACGGAGCTCTGGAAACACCATATATTTT. Encoded protein: CASSPRRSSGNTIYF.

The chain uses TRBV7-2 and TRBJ1-6; D call uncertain. Trimming pared 0 bases from V and 7 bases from J, leaving 10 bases between. The V gene's germline CDR1 is SGHTA and CDR2 FQGNSA. The CDR3 totals 15 residues. As DNA, the CDR3 is TGTGCCAGCAGCTTAGCTGGGCCGGCAAATTCACCCCTCCACTTT. It yields the protein CASSLAGPANSPLHF.

The chain employs TRBV12-1 and TRBJ2-2; the DNA was not compared with TRBD1, the D call given in the table. TRBV12-1 is described as a pseudogene. The CDR3 is 13 amino acids. DNA of the CDR3: TGTGCCAGCAGGGACAGGAACACCGGGGAGCTGTTTTTT. Protein sequence: CASRDRNTGELFF.

The chain recombines TRBV6-5 with TRBJ2-2; D is unclear. CDR1 MNHEY and CDR2 SVGAGI come from the germline V gene. This CDR3 has 12 amino acids. V gave up 5 bases and J gave up 7 bases, with 8 bases separating them. The chain's CDR3 is CASSTRFGELFF. CDR3 nucleotides: TGTGCCAGCAGTACCCGGTTCGGGGAGCTGTTTTTT.

The chain links TRBV6-6 to TRBJ1-6; D is ambiguous. Trimming left V 7 bases short and J 11 bases short, with 15 bases between. The CDR3 length is 13 residues. CDR1 is MNHNY, CDR2 SVGAGI, per germline (reference sequence). CDR3 DNA: TGTGCCAGCACACAAGCCAGCTCGACACCCCTCCACTTT. Its protein product is CASTQASSTPLHF.

This sequence joins TRBV2 and TRBJ1-1, with D possibly matching TRBD1 (6 bases). Trimming removed 1 base at V and 0 bases at J, with 9 bases between. Germline V gene data show CDR1 as SNHLY and CDR2 as FYNNEI. The CDR3 covers 15 residues. The CDR3 DNA is TGTGCCAGCAGTGAAGAGGGGGGCCTGAACACTGAAGCTTTCTTT. It translates to CASSEEGGLNTEAFF. Supplemented by reference TRBV2 and TRBJ1-1, the full variable domain reads EPEVTQTPSHQVTQMGQEVILRCVPISNHLYFYWYRQILGQKVEFLVSFYNNEISEKSEIFDDQFSVERPDGSNFTLKIRSTKLEDSAMYFCASSEEGGLNTEAFFGQGTRLTVV.

Written as DNA, the CDR3 is TGTGCCAGCAGTCCCTACCTCAACGTCCTGACTTTC. Encoded protein: CASSPYLNVLTF. The chain joins TRBV28 to TRBJ2-6; D ambiguous. Germline CDR1 MDHEN, CDR2 SYDVKM. Trimming cost V 5 bases and J 9 bases, with 8 bases left between them. The CDR3 covers 12 residues.